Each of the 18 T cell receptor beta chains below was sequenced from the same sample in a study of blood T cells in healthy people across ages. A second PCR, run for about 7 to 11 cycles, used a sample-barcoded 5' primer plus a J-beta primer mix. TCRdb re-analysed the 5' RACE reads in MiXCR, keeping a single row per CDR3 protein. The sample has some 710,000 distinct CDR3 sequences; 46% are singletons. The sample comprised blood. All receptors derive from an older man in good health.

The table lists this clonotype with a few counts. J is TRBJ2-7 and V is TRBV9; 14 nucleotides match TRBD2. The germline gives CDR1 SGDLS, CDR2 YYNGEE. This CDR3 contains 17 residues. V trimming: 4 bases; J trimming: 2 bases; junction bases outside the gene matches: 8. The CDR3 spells CASSPGLAGVPPYEQYF. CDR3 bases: TGTGCCAGCAGCCCGGGACTAGCGGGAGTTCCCCCCTACGAGCAGTACTTC.

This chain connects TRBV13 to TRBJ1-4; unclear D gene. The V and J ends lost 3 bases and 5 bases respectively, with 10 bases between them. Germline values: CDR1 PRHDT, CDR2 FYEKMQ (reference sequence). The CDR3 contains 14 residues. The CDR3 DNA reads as TGTGCCAGCAGCTTTATGACTGAAAATGAAAAACTGTTTTTT. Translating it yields CASSFMTENEKLFF.

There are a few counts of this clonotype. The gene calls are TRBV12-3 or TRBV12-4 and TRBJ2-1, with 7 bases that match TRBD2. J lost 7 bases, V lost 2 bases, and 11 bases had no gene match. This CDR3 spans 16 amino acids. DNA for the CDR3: TGTGCCAGCAGTTTAACGGACGGGGGGATGAGGAATGAGCAGTTCTTC. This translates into CASSLTDGGMRNEQFF.

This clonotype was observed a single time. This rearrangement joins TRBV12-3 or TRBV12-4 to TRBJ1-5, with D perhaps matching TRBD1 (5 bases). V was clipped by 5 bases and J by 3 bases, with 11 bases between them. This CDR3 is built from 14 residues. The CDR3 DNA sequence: TGTGCCAGCAGTGCGGGACCGAACAATCAGCCCCAGCATTTT. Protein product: CASSAGPNNQPQHF.

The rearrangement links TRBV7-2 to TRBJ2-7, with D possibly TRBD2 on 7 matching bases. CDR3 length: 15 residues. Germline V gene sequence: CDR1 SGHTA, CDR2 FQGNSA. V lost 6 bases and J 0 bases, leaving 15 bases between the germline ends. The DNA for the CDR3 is TGTGCCAGCAGAGGGGGGGAGGGCCGCTCCTACGAGCAGTACTTC. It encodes CASRGGEGRSYEQYF.

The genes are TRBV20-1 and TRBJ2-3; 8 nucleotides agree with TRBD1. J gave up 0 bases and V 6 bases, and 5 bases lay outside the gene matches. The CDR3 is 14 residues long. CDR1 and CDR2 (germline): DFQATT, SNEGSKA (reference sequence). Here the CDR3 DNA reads TGCAGTGCGAGGGACAGGCGAAGCACAGATACGCAGTATTTT. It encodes CSARDRRSTDTQYF.

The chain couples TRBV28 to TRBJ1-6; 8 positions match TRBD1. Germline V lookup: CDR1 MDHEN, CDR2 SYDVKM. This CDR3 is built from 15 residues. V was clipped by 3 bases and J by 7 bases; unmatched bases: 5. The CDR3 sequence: CASSFRQGANSPLHF. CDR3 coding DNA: TGTGCCAGCAGTTTTAGGCAGGGGGCGAATTCACCCCTCCACTTT.

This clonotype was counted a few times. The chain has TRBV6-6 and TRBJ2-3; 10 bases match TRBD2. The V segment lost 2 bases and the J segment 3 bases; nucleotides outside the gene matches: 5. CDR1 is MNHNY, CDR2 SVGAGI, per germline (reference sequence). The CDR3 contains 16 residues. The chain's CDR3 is CASSYRTSGITDTQYF. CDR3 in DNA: TGTGCCAGCAGTTACAGAACTAGCGGGATAACAGATACGCAGTATTTT.

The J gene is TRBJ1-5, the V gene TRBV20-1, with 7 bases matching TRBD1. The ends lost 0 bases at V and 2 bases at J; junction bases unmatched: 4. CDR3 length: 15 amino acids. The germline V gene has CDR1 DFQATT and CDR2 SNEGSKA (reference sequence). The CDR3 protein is CSARDHRGGNQPQHF. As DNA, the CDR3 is TGCAGTGCTAGAGATCACAGGGGTGGCAATCAGCCCCAGCATTTT.

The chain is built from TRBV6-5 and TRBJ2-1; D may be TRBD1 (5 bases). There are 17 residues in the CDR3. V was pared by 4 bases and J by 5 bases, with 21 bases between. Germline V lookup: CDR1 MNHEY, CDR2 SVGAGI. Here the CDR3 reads CASSWGLGDSRHNEQFF. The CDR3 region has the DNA TGTGCCAGCAGTTGGGGTCTAGGGGATAGCCGACACAATGAGCAGTTCTTC.

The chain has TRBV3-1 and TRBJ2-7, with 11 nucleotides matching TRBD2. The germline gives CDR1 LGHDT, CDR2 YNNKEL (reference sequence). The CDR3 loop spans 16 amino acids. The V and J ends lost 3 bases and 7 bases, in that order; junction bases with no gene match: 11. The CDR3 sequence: CASSHTSGSPPREQYF. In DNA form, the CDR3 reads TGTGCCAGCAGCCATACTAGCGGGAGCCCCCCGCGGGAGCAGTACTTC.

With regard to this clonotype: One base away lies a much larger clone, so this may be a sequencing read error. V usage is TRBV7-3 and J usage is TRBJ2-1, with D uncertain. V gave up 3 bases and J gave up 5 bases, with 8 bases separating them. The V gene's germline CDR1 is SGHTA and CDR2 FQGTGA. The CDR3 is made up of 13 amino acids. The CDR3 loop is CASSLNWNNEQFF. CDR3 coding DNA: TGTGCCAGCAGCTTGAACTGGAACAATGAGCAGTTCTTC.

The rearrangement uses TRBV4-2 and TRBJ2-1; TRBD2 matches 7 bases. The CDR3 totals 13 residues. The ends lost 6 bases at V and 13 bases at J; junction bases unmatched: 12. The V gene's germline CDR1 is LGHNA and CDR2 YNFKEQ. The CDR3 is CASRLTGGETQFF. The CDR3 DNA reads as TGTGCCAGCAGATTGACGGGAGGAGAGACCCAGTTCTTC.

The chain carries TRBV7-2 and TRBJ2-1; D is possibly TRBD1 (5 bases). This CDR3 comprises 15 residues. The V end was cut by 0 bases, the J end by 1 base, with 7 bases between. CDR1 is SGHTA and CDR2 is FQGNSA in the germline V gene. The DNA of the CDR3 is TGTGCCAGCAGCTTAGCGGGGCAATCCTACAATGAGCAGTTCTTC. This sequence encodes CASSLAGQSYNEQFF.

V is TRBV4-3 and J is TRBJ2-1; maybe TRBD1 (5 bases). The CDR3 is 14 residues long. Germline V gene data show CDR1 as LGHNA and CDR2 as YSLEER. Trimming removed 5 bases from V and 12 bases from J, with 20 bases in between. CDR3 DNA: TGCGCCAGCAGCGAACTTCGCAGGGTAGGTGGGCAGTTCTTC. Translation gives CASSELRRVGGQFF.

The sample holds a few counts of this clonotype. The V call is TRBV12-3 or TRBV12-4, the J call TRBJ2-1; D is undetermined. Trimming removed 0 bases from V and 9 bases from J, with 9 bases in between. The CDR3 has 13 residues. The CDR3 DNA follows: TGTGCCAGCAGTTTAGCGCTTTTCGGTGAGCAGTTCTTC. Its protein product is CASSLALFGEQFF.

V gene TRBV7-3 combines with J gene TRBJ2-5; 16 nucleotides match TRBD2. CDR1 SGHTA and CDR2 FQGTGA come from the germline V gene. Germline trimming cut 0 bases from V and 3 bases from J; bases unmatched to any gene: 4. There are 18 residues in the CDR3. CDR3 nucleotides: TGTGCCAGCAGCTTAACCGCGGGACTAGCGGGAGGGGAAGAGACCCAGTACTTC. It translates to CASSLTAGLAGGEETQYF. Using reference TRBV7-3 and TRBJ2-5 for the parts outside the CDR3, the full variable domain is GAGVSQTPSNKVTEKGKYVELRCDPISGHTALYWYRQSLGQGPEFLIYFQGTGAADDSGLPNDRFFAVRPEGSVSTLKIQRTERGDSAVYLCASSLTAGLAGGEETQYFGPGTRLLVL.

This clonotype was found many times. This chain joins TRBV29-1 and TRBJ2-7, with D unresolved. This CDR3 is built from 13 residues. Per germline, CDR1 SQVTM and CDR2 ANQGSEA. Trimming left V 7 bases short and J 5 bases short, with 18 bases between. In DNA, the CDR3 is TGCAGCGACCGCCGACATGGCCCCAACGAGCAGTACTTC. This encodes CSDRRHGPNEQYF.